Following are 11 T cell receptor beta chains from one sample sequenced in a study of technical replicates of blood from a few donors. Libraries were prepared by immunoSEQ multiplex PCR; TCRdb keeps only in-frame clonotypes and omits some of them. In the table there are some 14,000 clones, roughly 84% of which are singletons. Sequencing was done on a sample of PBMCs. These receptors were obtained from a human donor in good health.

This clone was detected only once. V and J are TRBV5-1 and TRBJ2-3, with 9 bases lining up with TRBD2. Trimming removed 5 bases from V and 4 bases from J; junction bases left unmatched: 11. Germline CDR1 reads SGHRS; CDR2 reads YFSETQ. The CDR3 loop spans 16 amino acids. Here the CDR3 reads CASSLLREGHPDTQYF. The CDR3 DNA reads TGCGCCAGCAGTCTTTTGCGGGAGGGCCACCCAGATACGCAGTATTTT.

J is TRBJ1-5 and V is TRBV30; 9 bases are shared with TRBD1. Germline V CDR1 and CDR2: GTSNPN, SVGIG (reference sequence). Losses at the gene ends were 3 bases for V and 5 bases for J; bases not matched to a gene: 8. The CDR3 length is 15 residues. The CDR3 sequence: CAWRTQDRGHQPQHF. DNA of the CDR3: TGTGCCTGGAGGACCCAGGACAGGGGTCATCAGCCCCAGCATTTT.

The CDR3 DNA reads as TGTGCCAGCTCCCAATCGCGTTTCAACTATGGCTACACCTTC. The encoded protein is CASSQSRFNYGYTF. The chain combines TRBV28 with TRBJ1-2; D is uncertain. Germline V lookup: CDR1 MDHEN, CDR2 SYDVKM. This CDR3 is 14 amino acids long. The germline V and J ends were trimmed by 8 bases and 2 bases, with 15 bases remaining between them.

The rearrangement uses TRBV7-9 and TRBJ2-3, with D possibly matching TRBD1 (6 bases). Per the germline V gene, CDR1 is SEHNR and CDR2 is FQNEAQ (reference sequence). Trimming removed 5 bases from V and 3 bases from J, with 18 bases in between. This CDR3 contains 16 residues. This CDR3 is CASSPRQAPGTDTQYF. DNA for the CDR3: TGTGCCAGCAGCCCTAGACAGGCCCCGGGGACAGATACGCAGTATTTT.

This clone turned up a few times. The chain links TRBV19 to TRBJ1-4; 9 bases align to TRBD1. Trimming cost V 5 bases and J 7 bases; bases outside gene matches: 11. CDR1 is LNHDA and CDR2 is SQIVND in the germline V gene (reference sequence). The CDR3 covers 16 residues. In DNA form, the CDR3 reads TGTGCCAGTAGTCAGAAACCCGGGACAGGGCGTGAAAAACTGTTTTTT. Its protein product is CASSQKPGTGREKLFF.

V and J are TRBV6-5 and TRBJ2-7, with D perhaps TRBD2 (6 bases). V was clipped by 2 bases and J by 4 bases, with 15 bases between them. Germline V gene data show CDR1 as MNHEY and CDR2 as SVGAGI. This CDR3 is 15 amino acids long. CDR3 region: CASSYGLEGLYEQYF. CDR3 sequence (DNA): TGTGCCAGCAGTTACGGGTTGGAGGGCCTATACGAGCAGTACTTC.

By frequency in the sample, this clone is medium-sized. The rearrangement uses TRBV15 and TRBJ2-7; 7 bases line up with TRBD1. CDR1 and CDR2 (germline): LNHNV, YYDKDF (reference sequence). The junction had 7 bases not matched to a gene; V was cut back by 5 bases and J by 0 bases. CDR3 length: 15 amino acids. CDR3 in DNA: TGTGCCACCAGCGTGTTACGGGACAGCTCCTACGAGCAGTACTTC. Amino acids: CATSVLRDSSYEQYF. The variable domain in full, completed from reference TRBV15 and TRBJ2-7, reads DAMVIQNPRYQVTQFGKPVTLSCSQTLNHNVMYWYQQKSSQAPKLLFHYYDKDFNNEADTPDNFQSRRPNTSFCFLDIRSPGLGDTAMYLCATSVLRDSSYEQYFGPGTRLTVT.

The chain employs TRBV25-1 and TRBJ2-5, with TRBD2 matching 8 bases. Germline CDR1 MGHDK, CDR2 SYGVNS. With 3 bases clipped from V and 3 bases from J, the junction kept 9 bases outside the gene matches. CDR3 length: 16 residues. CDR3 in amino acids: CASSDSGGAIEETQYF. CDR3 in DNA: TGTGCCAGCAGTGACTCCGGGGGGGCGATAGAAGAGACCCAGTACTTC. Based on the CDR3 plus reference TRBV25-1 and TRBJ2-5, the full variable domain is EADIYQTPRYLVIGTGKKITLECSQTMGHDKMYWYQQDPGMELHLIHYSYGVNSTEKGDLSSESTVSRIRTEHFPLTLESARPSHTSQYLCASSDSGGAIEETQYFGPGTRLLVL.

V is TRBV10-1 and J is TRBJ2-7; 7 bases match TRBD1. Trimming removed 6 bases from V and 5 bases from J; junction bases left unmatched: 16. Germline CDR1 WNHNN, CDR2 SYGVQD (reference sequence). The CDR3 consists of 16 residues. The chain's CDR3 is CASSPGQDPRVDEQYF. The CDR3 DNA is TGCGCCAGCAGCCCCGGACAGGACCCCCGGGTGGACGAGCAGTACTTC.

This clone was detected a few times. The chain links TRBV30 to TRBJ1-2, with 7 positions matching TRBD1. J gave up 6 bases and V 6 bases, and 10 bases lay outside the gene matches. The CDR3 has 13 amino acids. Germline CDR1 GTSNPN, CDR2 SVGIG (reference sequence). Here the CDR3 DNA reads TGTGCCTGCAACAGGGGTCTGGAGCATGGCTACACCTTC. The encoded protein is CACNRGLEHGYTF. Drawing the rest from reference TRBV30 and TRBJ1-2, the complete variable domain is SQTIHQWPATLVQPVGSPLSLECTVEGTSNPNLYWYRQAAGRGLQLLFYSVGIGQISSEVPQNLSASRPQDRQFILSSKKLLLSDSGFYLCACNRGLEHGYTFGSGTRLTVV.

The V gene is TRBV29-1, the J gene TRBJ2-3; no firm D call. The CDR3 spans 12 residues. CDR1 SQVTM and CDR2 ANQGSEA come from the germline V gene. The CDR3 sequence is CTAAPNTDTQYF. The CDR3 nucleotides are TGCACCGCTGCGCCTAACACAGATACGCAGTATTTT.